This TCR beta chain was recorded in a study of T cells in Graves' hyperthyroidism and ophthalmopathy. This clonotype was seen repeatedly, ten times or more. Exclusion criteria comprised uncontrolled infection, other autoimmune disease, pregnancy or lactation. Each diagnosis drew on symptoms, thyroxine, TRAb, thyroid ultrasound and orbital computed tomography findings. V was cut by 6 bases and J by 0 bases, with 12 bases left in between. CDR1 DFQATT and CDR2 SNEGSKA come from the germline V gene (reference sequence). This CDR3 spans 13 amino acids. TCR beta CDR3 regions were amplified from RNA. TCR CDR3 regions were first amplified by RT-PCR with HTBI primers. MiXCR, applied by TCRdb to the multiplex PCR reads, yields one record per CDR3 protein. The profile shows about 640,000 distinct CDR3 sequences, less than 25% of them singletons.

The source of this sequence is a man aged 30-40 years with Graves' ophthalmopathy. Sequencing was carried out using blood. The chain has TRBV20-1 and TRBJ2-7; D is unclear. The CDR3 protein is CSAPRGSSYEQYF. The CDR3 nucleotides are TGCAGTGCCCCCCGTGGAAGCTCCTACGAGCAGTACTTC.